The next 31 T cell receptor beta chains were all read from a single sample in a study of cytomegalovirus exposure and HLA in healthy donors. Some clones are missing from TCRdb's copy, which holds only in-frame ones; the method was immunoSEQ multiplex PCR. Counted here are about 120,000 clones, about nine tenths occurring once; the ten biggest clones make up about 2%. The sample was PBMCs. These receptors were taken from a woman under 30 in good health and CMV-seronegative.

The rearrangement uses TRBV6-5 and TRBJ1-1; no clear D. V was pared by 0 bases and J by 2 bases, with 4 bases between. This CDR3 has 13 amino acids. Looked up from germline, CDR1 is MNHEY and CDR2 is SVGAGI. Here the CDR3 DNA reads TGTGCCAGCAGTTACTCCATTAACACTGAAGCTTTCTTT. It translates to CASSYSINTEAFF.

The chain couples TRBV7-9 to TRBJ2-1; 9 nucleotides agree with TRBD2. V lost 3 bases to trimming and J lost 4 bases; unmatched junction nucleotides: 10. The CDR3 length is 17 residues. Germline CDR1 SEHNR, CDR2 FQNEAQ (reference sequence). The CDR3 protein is CASSFPDGLARYNEQFF. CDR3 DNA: TGTGCCAGCAGCTTCCCTGACGGACTAGCGCGTTACAATGAGCAGTTCTTC.

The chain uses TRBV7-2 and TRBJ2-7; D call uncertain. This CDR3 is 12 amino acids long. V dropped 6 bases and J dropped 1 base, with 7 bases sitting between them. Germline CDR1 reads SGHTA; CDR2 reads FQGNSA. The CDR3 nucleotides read TGTGCCAGCAGTTTTAATTCCTACGAGCAGTACTTC. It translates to CASSFNSYEQYF.

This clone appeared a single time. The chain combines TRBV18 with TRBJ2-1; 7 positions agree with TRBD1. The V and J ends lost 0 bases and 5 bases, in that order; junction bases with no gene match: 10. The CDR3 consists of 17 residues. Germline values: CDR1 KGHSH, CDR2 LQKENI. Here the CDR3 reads CASSPPFTTGYNNEQFF. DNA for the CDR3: TGTGCCAGCTCACCACCCTTTACGACAGGGTATAACAATGAGCAGTTCTTC.

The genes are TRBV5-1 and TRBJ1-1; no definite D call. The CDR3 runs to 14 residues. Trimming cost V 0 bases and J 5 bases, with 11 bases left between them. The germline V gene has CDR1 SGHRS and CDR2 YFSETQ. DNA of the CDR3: TGCGCCAGCAGCTTGGTCTGGGAGTCTACTGAAGCTTTCTTT. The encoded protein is CASSLVWESTEAFF.

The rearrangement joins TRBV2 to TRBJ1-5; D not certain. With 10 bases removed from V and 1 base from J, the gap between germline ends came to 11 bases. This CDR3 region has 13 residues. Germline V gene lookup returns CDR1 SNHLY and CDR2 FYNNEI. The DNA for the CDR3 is TGTGCCATTGCGGCGGAGAGCAATCAGCCCCAGCATTTT. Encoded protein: CAIAAESNQPQHF.

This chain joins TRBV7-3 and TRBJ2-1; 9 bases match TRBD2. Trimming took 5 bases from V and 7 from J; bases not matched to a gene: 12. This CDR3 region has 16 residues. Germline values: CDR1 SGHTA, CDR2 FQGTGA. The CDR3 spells CASSPQSGRLKNEQFF. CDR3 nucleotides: TGTGCCAGCAGCCCGCAAAGCGGGAGGCTTAAGAATGAGCAGTTCTTC.

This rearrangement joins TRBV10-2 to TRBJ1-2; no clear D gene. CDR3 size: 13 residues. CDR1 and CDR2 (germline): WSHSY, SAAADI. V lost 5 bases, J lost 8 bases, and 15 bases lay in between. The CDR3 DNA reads TGCGCCAGCAGTAGTGCAGAAAAGCGGGGCTACACCTTC. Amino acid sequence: CASSSAEKRGYTF.

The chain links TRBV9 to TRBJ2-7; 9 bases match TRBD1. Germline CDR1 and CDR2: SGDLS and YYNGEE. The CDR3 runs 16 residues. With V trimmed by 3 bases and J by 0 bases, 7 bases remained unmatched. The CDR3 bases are TGTGCCAGCAGCGGGATACAGGGGGCCAGCTCCTACGAGCAGTACTTC. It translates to CASSGIQGASSYEQYF.

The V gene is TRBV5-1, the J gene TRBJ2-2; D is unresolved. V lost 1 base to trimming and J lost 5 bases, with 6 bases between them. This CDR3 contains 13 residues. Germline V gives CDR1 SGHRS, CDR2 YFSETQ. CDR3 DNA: TGCGCCAGCAGCTTGTCGGGTACCGGGGAGCTGTTTTTT. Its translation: CASSLSGTGELFF.

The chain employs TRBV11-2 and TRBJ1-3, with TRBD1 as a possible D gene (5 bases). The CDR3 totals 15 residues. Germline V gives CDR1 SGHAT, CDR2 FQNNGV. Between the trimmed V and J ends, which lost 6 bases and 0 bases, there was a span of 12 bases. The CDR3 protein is CASRGGRLSGNTIYF. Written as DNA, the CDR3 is TGTGCCAGCAGGGGGGGAAGGCTCTCTGGAAACACCATATATTTT.

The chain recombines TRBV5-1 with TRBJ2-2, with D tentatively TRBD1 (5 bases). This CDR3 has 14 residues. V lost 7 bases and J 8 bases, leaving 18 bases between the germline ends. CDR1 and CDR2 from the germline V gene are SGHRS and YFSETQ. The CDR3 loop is CASGVDGWTGELFF. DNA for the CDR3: TGCGCCAGCGGAGTGGACGGGTGGACAGGGGAGCTGTTTTTT.

CDR3 residues: CASSLWRGSSYEQYF. Here the CDR3 DNA reads TGTGCCAGCAGTCTGTGGCGGGGGAGCTCCTACGAGCAGTACTTC. The chain is built from TRBV11-3 and TRBJ2-7; TRBD2 agrees at 7 bases. V lost 6 bases, J lost 0 bases, and 8 bases stayed unmatched. Germline-derived CDR1 and CDR2 are SGHNT and YENEEA. The CDR3 has 15 amino acids.

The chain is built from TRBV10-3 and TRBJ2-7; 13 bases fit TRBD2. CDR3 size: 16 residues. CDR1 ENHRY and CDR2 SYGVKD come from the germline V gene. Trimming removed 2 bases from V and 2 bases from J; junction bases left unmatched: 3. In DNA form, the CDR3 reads TGTGCCATCAGTGAGAAGACTAGCGGGAGGACCTACGAGCAGTACTTC. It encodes CAISEKTSGRTYEQYF.

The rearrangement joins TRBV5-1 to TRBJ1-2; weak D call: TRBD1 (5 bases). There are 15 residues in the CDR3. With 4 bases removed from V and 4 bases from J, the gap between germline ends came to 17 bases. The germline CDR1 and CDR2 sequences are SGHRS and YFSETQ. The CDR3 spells CASSEGQIPGYGYTF. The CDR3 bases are TGCGCCAGCAGCGAAGGACAAATACCCGGCTATGGCTACACCTTC.

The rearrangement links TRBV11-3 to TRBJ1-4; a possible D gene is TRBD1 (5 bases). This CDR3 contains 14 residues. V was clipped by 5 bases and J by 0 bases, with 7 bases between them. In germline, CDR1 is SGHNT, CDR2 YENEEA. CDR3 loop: CASSTGATNEKLFF. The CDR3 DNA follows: TGTGCCAGCAGCACGGGGGCAACTAATGAAAAACTGTTTTTT.

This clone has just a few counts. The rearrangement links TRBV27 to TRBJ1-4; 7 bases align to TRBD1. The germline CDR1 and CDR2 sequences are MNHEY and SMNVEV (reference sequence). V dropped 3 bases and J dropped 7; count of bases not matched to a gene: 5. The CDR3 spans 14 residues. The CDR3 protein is CASSFRDRLEKLFF. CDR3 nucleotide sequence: TGTGCCAGCAGTTTCCGGGACAGACTTGAAAAACTGTTTTTT.

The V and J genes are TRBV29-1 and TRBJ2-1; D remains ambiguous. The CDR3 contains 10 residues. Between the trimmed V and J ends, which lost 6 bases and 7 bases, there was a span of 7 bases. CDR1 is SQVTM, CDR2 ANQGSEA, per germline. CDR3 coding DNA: TGCAGCGTCCTAAATAATGAGCAGTTCTTC. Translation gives CSVLNNEQFF.

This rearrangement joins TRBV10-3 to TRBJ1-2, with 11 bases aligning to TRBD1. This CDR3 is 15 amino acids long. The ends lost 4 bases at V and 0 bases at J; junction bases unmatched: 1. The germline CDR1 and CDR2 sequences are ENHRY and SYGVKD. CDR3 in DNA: TGTGCCATCAGTGGGGACAGGGGGTCTAACTATGGCTACACCTTC. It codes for CAISGDRGSNYGYTF.

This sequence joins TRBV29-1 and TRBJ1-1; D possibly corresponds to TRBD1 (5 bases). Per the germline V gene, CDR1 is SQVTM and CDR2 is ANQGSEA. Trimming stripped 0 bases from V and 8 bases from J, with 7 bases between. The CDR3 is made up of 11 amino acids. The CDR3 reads CSVEDRAEAFF. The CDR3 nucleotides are TGCAGCGTTGAAGACAGGGCGGAAGCTTTCTTT.

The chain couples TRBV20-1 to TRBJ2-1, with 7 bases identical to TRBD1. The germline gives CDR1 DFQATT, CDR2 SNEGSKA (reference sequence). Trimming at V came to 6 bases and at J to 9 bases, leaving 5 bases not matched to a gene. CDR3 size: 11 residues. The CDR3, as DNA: TGCAGTGCGAAAGGGGGCGGTGAGCAGTTCTTC. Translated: CSAKGGGEQFF.

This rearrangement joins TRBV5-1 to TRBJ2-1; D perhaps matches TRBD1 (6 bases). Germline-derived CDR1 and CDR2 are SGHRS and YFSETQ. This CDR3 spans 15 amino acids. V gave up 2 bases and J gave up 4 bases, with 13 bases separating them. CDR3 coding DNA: TGCGCCAGCAGCTTAACCGGGACAAGTTACAATGAGCAGTTCTTC. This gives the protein CASSLTGTSYNEQFF.

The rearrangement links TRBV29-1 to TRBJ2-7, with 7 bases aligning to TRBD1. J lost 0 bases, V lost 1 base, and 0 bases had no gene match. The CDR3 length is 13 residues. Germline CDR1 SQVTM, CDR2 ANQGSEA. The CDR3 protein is CSVEGDSSYEQYF. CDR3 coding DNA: TGCAGCGTTGAAGGGGACAGCTCCTACGAGCAGTACTTC.

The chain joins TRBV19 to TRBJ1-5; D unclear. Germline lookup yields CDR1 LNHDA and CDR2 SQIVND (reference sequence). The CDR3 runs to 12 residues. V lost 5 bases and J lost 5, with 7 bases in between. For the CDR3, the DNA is TGTGCCAGTAGTTCTACAGATCAGCCCCAGCATTTT. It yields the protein CASSSTDQPQHF.

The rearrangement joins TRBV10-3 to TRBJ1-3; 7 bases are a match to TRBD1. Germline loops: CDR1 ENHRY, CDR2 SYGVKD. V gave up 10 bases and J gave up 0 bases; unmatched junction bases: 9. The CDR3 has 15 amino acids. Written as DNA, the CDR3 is TGTGCCACGCTTACAGGGGACCTCTCTGGAAACACCATATATTTT. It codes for CATLTGDLSGNTIYF.

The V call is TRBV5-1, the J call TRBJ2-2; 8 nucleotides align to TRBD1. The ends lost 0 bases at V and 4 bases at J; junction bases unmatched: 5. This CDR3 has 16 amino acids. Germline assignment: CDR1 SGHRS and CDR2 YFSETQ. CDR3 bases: TGCGCCAGCAGCTTGGGGGCAGGGGGCTTCACCGGGGAGCTGTTTTTT. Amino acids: CASSLGAGGFTGELFF. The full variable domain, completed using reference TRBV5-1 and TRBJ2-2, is KAGVTQTPRYLIKTRGQQVTLSCSPISGHRSVSWYQQTPGQGLQFLFEYFSETQRNKGNFPGRFSGRQFSNSRSEMNVSTLELGDSALYLCASSLGAGGFTGELFFGEGSRLTVL.

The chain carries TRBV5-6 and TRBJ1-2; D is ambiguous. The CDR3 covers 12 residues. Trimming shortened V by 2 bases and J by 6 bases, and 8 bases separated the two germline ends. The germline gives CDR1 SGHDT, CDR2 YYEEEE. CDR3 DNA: TGTGCCAGCAGCTTATACAGTGATGGCTACACCTTC. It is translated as CASSLYSDGYTF.

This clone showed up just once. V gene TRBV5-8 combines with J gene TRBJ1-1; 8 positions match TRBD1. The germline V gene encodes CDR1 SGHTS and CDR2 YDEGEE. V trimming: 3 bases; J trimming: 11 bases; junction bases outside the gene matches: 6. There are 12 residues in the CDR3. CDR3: CASSYDRGSAFF. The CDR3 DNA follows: TGTGCCAGCAGCTACGACAGGGGAAGCGCTTTCTTT.

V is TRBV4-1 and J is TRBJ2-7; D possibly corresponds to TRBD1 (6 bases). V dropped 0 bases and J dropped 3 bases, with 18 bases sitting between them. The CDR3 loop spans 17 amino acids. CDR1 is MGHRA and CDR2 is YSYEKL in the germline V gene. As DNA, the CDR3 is TGCGCCAGCAGCCAAGATCAAGGGGGACGGTTCATCTACGAGCAGTACTTC. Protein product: CASSQDQGGRFIYEQYF.

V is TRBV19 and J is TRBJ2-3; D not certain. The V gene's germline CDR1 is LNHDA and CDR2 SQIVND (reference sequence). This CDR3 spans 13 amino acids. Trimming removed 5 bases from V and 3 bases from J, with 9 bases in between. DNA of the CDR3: TGTGCCAGTAGTCTATATCTTACAGATACGCAGTATTTT. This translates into CASSLYLTDTQYF.

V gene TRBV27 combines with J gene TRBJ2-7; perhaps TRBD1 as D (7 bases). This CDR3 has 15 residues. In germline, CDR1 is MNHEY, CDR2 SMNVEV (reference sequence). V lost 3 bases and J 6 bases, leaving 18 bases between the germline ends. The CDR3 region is CASSLTGLGSSEQYF. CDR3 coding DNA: TGTGCCAGCAGTTTGACAGGGCTCGGGAGCTCCGAGCAGTACTTC.